The clone carrying this TCR beta chain was counted ten times or more. CDR1 and CDR2 from the germline V gene are ENHRY and SYGVKD. The junction had 11 bases not matched to a gene; V was cut back by 3 bases and J by 6 bases. This CDR3 region has 16 residues. During its preparation, the TCRbeta library received unique molecular identifiers. TCRdb analysed the PCR reads with MiXCR anew, one entry per CDR3 protein. Of more than 200,000 distinct CDR3 sequences listed, about a quarter are singletons. The sample is drawn from a study of T-cell reconstitution after alpha-beta-depleted transplantation in children.

This sequence joins TRBV10-3 and TRBJ2-1; 7 bases are a match to TRBD2. The sample consisted of PBMCs, taken before TCRalphabeta/CD19-depleted stem cell transplant. The TCR was taken from a girl aged 2-10 years with Fanconi anemia, due to receive a stem cell transplant. The CDR3 DNA reads TGTGCCATCAGTGATTCTTTTGGCGGGAGAGGCAATGAGCAGTTCTTC. Translating gives CAISDSFGGRGNEQFF.